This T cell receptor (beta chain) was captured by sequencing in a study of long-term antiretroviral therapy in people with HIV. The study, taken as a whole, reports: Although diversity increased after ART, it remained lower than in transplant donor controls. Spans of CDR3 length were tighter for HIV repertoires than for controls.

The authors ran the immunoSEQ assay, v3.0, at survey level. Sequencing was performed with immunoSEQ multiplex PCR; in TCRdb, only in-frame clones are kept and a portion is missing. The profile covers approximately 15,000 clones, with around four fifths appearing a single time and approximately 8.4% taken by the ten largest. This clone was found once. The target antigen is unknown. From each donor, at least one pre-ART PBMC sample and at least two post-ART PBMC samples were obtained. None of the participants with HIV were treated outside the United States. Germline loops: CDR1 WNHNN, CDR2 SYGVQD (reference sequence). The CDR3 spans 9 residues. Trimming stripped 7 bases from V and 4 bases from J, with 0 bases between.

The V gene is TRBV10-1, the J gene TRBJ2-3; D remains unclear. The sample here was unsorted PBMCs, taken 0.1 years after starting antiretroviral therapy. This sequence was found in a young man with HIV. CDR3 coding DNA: TGCGCCAGCACAGATACGCAGTATTTT. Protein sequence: CASTDTQYF.